One and the same sample provided the 9 T cell receptor beta chains below, sequenced in a study of identical twins. A single record per CDR3 protein comes from TCRdb applying MiXCR to the 5' RACE reads. The data hold about 1.7 million distinct CDR3 sequences, with 32% observed a single time. Sequences were obtained from cord blood. Receptors originate from a newborn girl in good health.

This chain connects TRBV5-1 to TRBJ2-7; D unclear. This CDR3 contains 15 residues. The germline V gene has CDR1 SGHRS and CDR2 YFSETQ. The V end lost 1 base, the J end lost 5 bases, and 16 bases lay between the germline ends. The DNA of the CDR3 is TGCGCCAGCAGCTTGAACAGCCCCGGTCTTGACGAGCAGTACTTC. This translates into CASSLNSPGLDEQYF.

This rearrangement joins TRBV3-1 to TRBJ2-1, with TRBD2 matching over 13 bases. This CDR3 region has 15 residues. V trimming: 5 bases; J trimming: 7 bases; junction bases outside the gene matches: 5. Germline lookup yields CDR1 LGHDT and CDR2 YNNKEL (reference sequence). This chain's CDR3 is CASSVLAGGFNEQFF. CDR3 coding DNA: TGTGCCAGCAGCGTACTAGCGGGGGGGTTTAATGAGCAGTTCTTC.

This clonotype was observed once. This sequence joins TRBV27 and TRBJ2-5; D uncertain. V lost 5 bases and J 12 bases, leaving 19 bases between the germline ends. Germline values: CDR1 MNHEY, CDR2 SMNVEV (reference sequence). The CDR3 runs to 13 residues. The CDR3 is CASSPDIPSREYF. CDR3 nucleotide sequence: TGTGCCAGCAGTCCAGACATACCCTCCCGGGAGTACTTC.

This chain uses TRBV19 with TRBJ2-7; D gene unclear. V lost 0 bases to trimming and J lost 10 bases, with 10 bases between them. In germline, CDR1 is LNHDA, CDR2 SQIVND (reference sequence). The CDR3 length is 12 residues. CDR3 sequence: CASSIDRNTQYF. The DNA of the CDR3 is TGTGCCAGTAGTATAGATCGGAACACCCAGTACTTC.

This clonotype was recorded at least ten times. V usage is TRBV7-2 and J usage is TRBJ2-1; D is possibly TRBD2 (6 bases). Trimming cost V 3 bases and J 4 bases, with 16 bases left between them. Germline CDR1 SGHTA, CDR2 FQGNSA. The CDR3 length is 16 residues. The CDR3 region is CASSFTGTSIYNEQFF. CDR3 DNA sequence: TGTGCCAGCAGCTTTACCGGGACTTCGATTTACAATGAGCAGTTCTTC. The complete variable domain, with remaining parts taken from reference TRBV7-2 and TRBJ2-1, reads GAGVSQSPSNKVTEKGKDVELRCDPISGHTALYWYRQSLGQGLEFLIYFQGNSAPDKSGLPSDRFSAERTGGSVSTLTIQRTQQEDSAVYLCASSFTGTSIYNEQFFGPGTRLTVL.

The table lists this clonotype with a few counts. The chain employs TRBV5-1 and TRBJ2-1, with 13 bases that match TRBD2. The V segment lost 1 base and the J segment 0 bases; nucleotides outside the gene matches: 4. This CDR3 is built from 18 residues. The germline CDR1 and CDR2 sequences are SGHRS and YFSETQ. The CDR3 sequence: CASSLLGLAGSSYNEQFF. CDR3 DNA sequence: TGCGCCAGCAGCTTGTTGGGACTAGCGGGGAGCTCCTACAATGAGCAGTTCTTC.

The chain links TRBV9 to TRBJ2-1, with TRBD2 identical over 7 bases. V lost 4 bases and J lost 4; bases outside the gene matches: 8. The CDR3 is 15 residues long. Looked up from germline, CDR1 is SGDLS and CDR2 is YYNGEE. This CDR3 reads CASSPSGGLYNEQFF. The CDR3 DNA sequence: TGTGCCAGCAGCCCCTCGGGGGGTTTATACAATGAGCAGTTCTTC.

The J gene is TRBJ1-1, the V gene TRBV5-8, with D uncertain. CDR1 SGHTS and CDR2 YDEGEE come from the germline V gene. CDR3 length equals 11 residues. V shed 0 bases and J shed 11 bases, with 8 bases lying between them. The CDR3 nucleotides are TGTGCCAGCAGCTTGGCTAGGTCCGCTTTCTTT. This gives the protein CASSLARSAFF.

The chain uses TRBV6-1 and TRBJ2-6; D ambiguous. This CDR3 contains 17 residues. V lost 1 base and J 0 bases, leaving 10 bases between the germline ends. CDR1 and CDR2 (germline): MNHNS, SASEGT. CDR3 DNA sequence: TGTGCCAGCAGTGAAGTGGAGTTAGGCTCTGGGGCCAACGTCCTGACTTTC. It is translated as CASSEVELGSGANVLTF.